The 23 T cell receptor beta chains presented below share a single source sample, sequenced in a study of Tregs in tolerant kidney transplant recipients. Sequenced by immunoSEQ multiplex PCR; TCRdb stores in-frame clones only, minus some. The table for this sample gives roughly 30,000 clones. The input for sequencing was CD8+ T cells from blood, taken before the transplant. These receptors were collected from a human donor who received a combined kidney and bone marrow transplant.

Concerning this clone: The DNA ends 3 residues before the CDR3 does, and the rest of the CDR3 is filled in from the germline J gene. The chain combines TRBV6-1 with TRBJ1-1; a possible D gene is TRBD1 (5 bases). The V and J ends lost 2 bases and 6 bases respectively, with 13 bases between them. There are 14 residues in the CDR3. Germline CDR1 and CDR2: MNHNS and SASEGT. The CDR3 bases that were read are TGTGCCAGCAGTGAATCGCGGGGGAGGCCTGAA. Translated, it gives CASSESRGRPE. The CDR3 as a whole reads CASSESRGRPEAFF.

As to this clone: With the read ending 3 residues before the CDR3 end, the germline J gene is used to fill in that end. The rearrangement joins TRBV30 to TRBJ2-5, with a tentative D call TRBD2 (5 bases). Germline values: CDR1 GTSNPN, CDR2 SVGIG (reference sequence). This CDR3 is 13 amino acids long. Trimming stripped 3 bases from V and 4 bases from J, with 12 bases between. Incomplete CDR3 DNA: TGTGCCTGGAGCAGTGAGGGTCGAGAGACC. Its protein is CAWSSEGRET. The full CDR3 reads CAWSSEGRETQYF.

Regarding this clone: The DNA ends 3 residues before the CDR3 does, and the rest of the CDR3 is filled in from the germline J gene. The rearrangement uses TRBV7-6 and TRBJ1-4; D not resolved. V dropped 4 bases and J dropped 6 bases, with 6 bases sitting between them. In germline, CDR1 is SGHVS, CDR2 FNYEAQ. This CDR3 has 12 amino acids. The CDR3 spells CASSSSDEKLFF. The DNA read from the CDR3 is TGTGCCAGCAGCTCGTCAGATGAAAAA.

Notes on this clone: The CDR3 is cut off 3 residues early in the read; its end comes from the germline J gene. The V call is TRBV19, the J call TRBJ2-1, with TRBD2 matching 10 bases. The V gene end was trimmed by 0 bases and the J gene end by 2 bases; junction bases not matched to a gene: 4. The CDR3 consists of 17 residues. Per the germline V gene, CDR1 is LNHDA and CDR2 is SQIVND (reference sequence). The CDR3 bases that were read are TGTGCCAGTAGTATAGATCGCCTAGCGGGAGCCTACAATGAG. This encodes CASSIDRLAGAYNE. The entire CDR3 sequence reads CASSIDRLAGAYNEQFF.

To note about this clone: The CDR3 end is not reached by the read, which stops 3 residues before it; the germline J gene fills it in. This rearrangement joins TRBV19 to TRBJ2-7; 10 nucleotides agree with TRBD2. This CDR3 has 13 amino acids. The J segment lost 6 bases and the V segment lost 6 bases, leaving 5 bases of the junction unmatched. Germline-derived CDR1 and CDR2 are LNHDA and SQIVND (reference sequence). Incomplete CDR3 DNA: TGTGCCAGTAGACTGGGACTAGCGTTCGAG. As protein: CASRLGLAFE. The full CDR3 protein reads CASRLGLAFEQYF. Supplemented by reference TRBV19 and TRBJ2-7, the full variable domain reads DGGITQSPKYLFRKEGQNVTLSCEQNLNHDAMYWYRQDPGQGLRLIYYSQIVNDFQKGDIAEGYSVSREKKESFPLTVTSAQKNPTAFYLCASRLGLAFEQYFGPGTRLTVT.

About this clone: The read terminates 3 residues ahead of where the CDR3 ends, so the germline J gene completes it. The chain joins TRBV4-2 to TRBJ2-6; TRBD1 matches at 7 bases. V was pared by 4 bases and J by 0 bases, with 9 bases of the junction left unmatched. The CDR3 extends over 18 amino acids. CDR1 is LGHNA, CDR2 YNFKEQ, per germline. The CDR3 DNA, read in part, is TGTGCCAGCAGCCGCTCGGGACAGCCGCCCTCTGGGGCCAACGTC. It codes for CASSRSGQPPSGANV. The entire CDR3 is CASSRSGQPPSGANVLTF.

As to this clone: The read falls 3 residues short of the CDR3 end, and the missing part is taken from the germline J gene. The V call is TRBV19, the J call TRBJ2-1, with D perhaps matching TRBD2 (6 bases). The germline V and J ends were trimmed by 1 base and 7 bases, with 8 bases remaining between them. The CDR3 totals 13 residues. Germline V gene sequence: CDR1 LNHDA, CDR2 SQIVND (reference sequence). The DNA read from the CDR3 is TGTGCCAGTAGTATAGTGGAGGGGAATGAG. Translating it yields CASSIVEGNE. The whole CDR3 protein is CASSIVEGNEQFF.

CDR3 sequence: CSARDSGQGGETQYF. The CDR3 bases that were read are TGCAGTGCTAGGGATTCGGGACAGGGAGGAGAGACC. The chain combines TRBV20-1 with TRBJ2-5; 9 bases match TRBD1. Read data end 3 residues before the CDR3 end; the end is taken from the germline J gene. The CDR3 consists of 15 residues. CDR1 is DFQATT, CDR2 SNEGSKA, per germline (reference sequence). J gave up 4 bases and V 3 bases, and 9 bases lay outside the gene matches.

Of note for this clone: The read ends 3 residues before the CDR3 terminus; that terminus is restored from the germline J gene. This sequence joins TRBV7-9 and TRBJ2-2; D might be TRBD1 (6 bases). The CDR3 contains 15 residues. The V end lost 5 bases, the J end lost 2 bases, and 12 bases lay between the germline ends. CDR1 SEHNR and CDR2 FQNEAQ come from the germline V gene (reference sequence). The CDR3 bases that were read are TGTGCCAGCAGCGTCCGGGACACCAACACCGGGGAG. Translated: CASSVRDTNTGE. The full CDR3 sequence reads CASSVRDTNTGELFF.

On this clone itself: Read coverage stops 3 residues before the CDR3 terminus; the germline J gene supplies the remainder. The genes are TRBV7-9 and TRBJ2-7; a weak D match, TRBD2 (6 bases). This CDR3 has 15 amino acids. Trimming stripped 5 bases from V and 4 bases from J, with 18 bases between. CDR1 and CDR2 (germline): SEHNR, FQNEAQ (reference sequence). CDR3 DNA, as far as it was read: TGTGCCAGCAGCGATCCTCCGGGACTGCATTACGAG. Protein product: CASSDPPGLHYE. The whole CDR3 protein reads CASSDPPGLHYEQYF. The whole variable domain, filled in from reference TRBV7-9 and TRBJ2-7, reads DTGVSQNPRHKITKRGQNVTFRCDPISEHNRLYWYRQTLGQGPEFLTYFQNEAQLEKSRLLSDRFSAERPKGSFSTLEIQRTEQGDSAMYLCASSDPPGLHYEQYFGPGTRLTVT.

Notes on this clone: Read data end 3 residues before the CDR3 end; the end is taken from the germline J gene. The V and J genes are TRBV7-6 and TRBJ2-3; tentative D call: TRBD2 (7 bases). Germline-derived CDR1 and CDR2 are SGHVS and FNYEAQ. The CDR3 is 17 residues long. The V end lost 4 bases, the J end lost 6 bases, and 23 bases lay between the germline ends. CDR3 protein: CASSSTVGWEGVDTQYF. The CDR3 bases that were read are TGTGCCAGCAGCTCAACCGTGGGCTGGGAGGGGGTGGATACG. Full variable domain (rest looked up from reference TRBV7-6 and TRBJ2-3): GAGVSQSPRYKVTKRGQDVALRCDPISGHVSLYWYRQALGQGPEFLTYFNYEAQQDKSGLPNDRFSAERPEGSISTLTIQRTEQRDSAMYRCASSSTVGWEGVDTQYFGPGTRLTVL.

As concerns this clone: Sequencing ends 3 residues short of the CDR3 end; the germline J gene provides the rest. The gene calls are TRBV20-1 and TRBJ2-2; tentative D call: TRBD1 (5 bases). Trimming stripped 6 bases from V and 1 base from J, with 12 bases between. CDR3 length equals 14 residues. Germline CDR1 and CDR2: DFQATT and SNEGSKA (reference sequence). CDR3 sequence: CSALDTMNTGELFF. The covered CDR3 bases are TGCAGTGCCCTGGACACAATGAACACCGGGGAG.

Points on this clone: Read data end 3 residues before the CDR3 end; the end is taken from the germline J gene. J is TRBJ2-1 and V is TRBV20-1; TRBD2 agrees at 7 bases. Trimming at V came to 6 bases and at J to 5 bases, leaving 13 bases not matched to a gene. The CDR3 has 15 residues. CDR1 DFQATT and CDR2 SNEGSKA come from the germline V gene (reference sequence). The sequenced part of the CDR3 DNA is TGCAGTGCCCGGACGGGACTAATGGATCACAATGAG. The encoded protein is CSARTGLMDHNE. In full, the CDR3 reads CSARTGLMDHNEQFF.

CDR3 DNA (partial): TGCAGTGCTAGAGAGACAGGGGGCAACAATGAG. Translated: CSARETGGNNE. The whole CDR3 region reads CSARETGGNNEQFF. This sequence joins TRBV20-1 and TRBJ2-1; the match to TRBD1 covers 10 bases. The CDR3 extends 3 residues past the end of the read, so its final part is completed from the germline J gene. The CDR3 totals 14 residues. Trimming at V came to 0 bases and at J to 5 bases, leaving 1 base not matched to a gene. From germline, CDR1 is DFQATT and CDR2 SNEGSKA (reference sequence).

As for this clone: From the germline J gene comes the end of the CDR3, since the read stops 3 residues before it. The V call is TRBV7-3, the J call TRBJ2-2, with 13 nucleotides matching TRBD2. V lost 5 bases, J lost 0 bases, and 3 bases stayed unmatched. Germline lookup yields CDR1 SGHTA and CDR2 FQGTGA. The CDR3 runs to 17 residues. The CDR3 bases that were read are TGTGCCAGCAGCAGACTAGCGGGAGGATCGAACACCGGGGAG. Translating it yields CASSRLAGGSNTGE. The CDR3 as a whole reads CASSRLAGGSNTGELFF.

As regards this clone: Read sequence stops 3 residues before the CDR3 end, and the germline J gene provides the missing end. The V call is TRBV19, the J call TRBJ1-5, with a possible D match to TRBD1 (6 bases). From germline, CDR1 is LNHDA and CDR2 SQIVND (reference sequence). The CDR3 spans 15 residues. Trimming shortened V by 3 bases and J by 1 base, and 10 bases separated the two germline ends. The covered CDR3 bases are TGTGCCAGTAGTATTGGGGGGGCCAGCAATCAGCCC. Its protein is CASSIGGASNQP. The CDR3 in full is CASSIGGASNQPQHF.

Turning to this clone: The read ends 3 residues before the CDR3 terminus; that terminus is restored from the germline J gene. The V gene is TRBV28, the J gene TRBJ2-3, with D possibly matching TRBD1 (6 bases). This CDR3 is 13 amino acids long. Germline-derived CDR1 and CDR2 are MDHEN and SYDVKM. Trimming took 2 bases from V and 3 from J, leaving 6 bases between them. The CDR3 loop is CASSLRGTDTQYF. The CDR3 DNA, read in part, is TGTGCCAGCAGTTTAAGGGGGACAGATACG.

The CDR3 bases that were read are TGTGCCAGCAGTTGGACTTACAATGAG. Translation gives CASSWTYNE. The whole CDR3 is CASSWTYNEQFF. The rearrangement uses TRBV6-2 or TRBV6-3 and TRBJ2-1; TRBD2 might be the D (5 bases). The CDR3 end lies 3 residues beyond the end of the read and is filled in from the germline J gene. Germline V lookup: CDR1 MNHEY, CDR2 SVGEGT. Trimming removed 4 bases at V and 4 bases at J, with 5 bases between. The CDR3 covers 12 residues.

Points on this clone: Read sequence stops 3 residues before the CDR3 end, and the germline J gene provides the missing end. The J gene is TRBJ1-1, the V gene TRBV19, with D possibly TRBD1 on 5 matching bases. CDR3 length: 15 residues. CDR1 is LNHDA, CDR2 SQIVND, per germline (reference sequence). With 6 bases removed from V and 1 base from J, the gap between germline ends came to 15 bases. The sequenced CDR3 bases are TGTGCCAGTAGATCGGGGGGGAAGAAGAACACTGAA. It yields the protein CASRSGGKKNTE. The CDR3 in full is CASRSGGKKNTEAFF.

This CDR3 is CASSLVGLGTYEQYF. CDR3 DNA, as far as it was read: TGTGCCAGCAGCCTAGTAGGACTAGGAACCTACGAG. The chain recombines TRBV7-8 with TRBJ2-7; 7 bases are a match to TRBD2. Sequencing ends 3 residues short of the CDR3 end; the germline J gene provides the rest. The length of the CDR3 is 15 residues. In germline, CDR1 is SGHVS, CDR2 FQNEAQ. Unmatched junction bases numbered 9, after V lost 5 bases and J lost 2 bases.

Worth noting for this clone: The CDR3 end falls 3 residues outside the read, so it is completed with the germline J gene. This chain connects TRBV19 to TRBJ2-1; TRBD2 matches at 11 bases. Germline trimming cut 2 bases from V and 0 bases from J; bases unmatched to any gene: 6. The germline gives CDR1 LNHDA, CDR2 SQIVND (reference sequence). The CDR3 has 18 amino acids. This CDR3 reads CASSINLAGGSSYNEQFF. The sequenced part of the CDR3 DNA is TGTGCCAGTAGTATAAATTTAGCGGGAGGGAGCTCCTACAATGAG.

As for this clone: The DNA ends 3 residues before the CDR3 does, and the rest of the CDR3 is filled in from the germline J gene. The chain uses TRBV7-9 and TRBJ1-4; TRBD1 is a possible D gene (5 bases). The CDR3 totals 15 residues. V gave up 1 base and J gave up 8 bases, with 14 bases separating them. Germline V gives CDR1 SEHNR, CDR2 FQNEAQ (reference sequence). CDR3 bases read: TGTGCCAGCAGCTTAGGGGGGGGAGACGAAGAAAAA. Translated: CASSLGGGDEEK. The whole CDR3 reads CASSLGGGDEEKLFF.

For this clone: The DNA ends 3 residues before the CDR3 does, and the rest of the CDR3 is filled in from the germline J gene. V and J are TRBV7-3 and TRBJ2-5, with D maybe TRBD1 (6 bases). Germline CDR1 is SGHTA and CDR2 is FQGTGA. With 5 bases removed from V and 0 bases from J, the gap between germline ends came to 13 bases. The CDR3 loop spans 15 amino acids. CDR3 DNA, as far as it was read: TGTGCCAGCAGCCGGGACACTCCGTACCAAGAGACC. Its protein product is CASSRDTPYQET. The entire CDR3 is CASSRDTPYQETQYF.